This TCR beta chain was observed in a study of cytomegalovirus exposure and HLA in healthy donors. Primers included in the PCR were 60 Vbeta and 13 Jbeta primers. TCRdb keeps only in-frame clones here, not all; method: immunoSEQ multiplex PCR. The sample yields about 200,000 clones, roughly four fifths seen once. The CDR3 has 14 residues. The V gene end was trimmed by 8 bases and the J gene end by 2 bases; junction bases not matched to a gene: 8. Germline values: CDR1 ENHRY, CDR2 SYGVKD. The source is a man aged 25 to 40 in good health and CMV-seronegative. V and J are TRBV10-3 and TRBJ2-7, with 8 bases that match TRBD2. Sequences were obtained from PBMCs. CDR3 in amino acids: CAIGPSGWTYEQYF. CDR3 nucleotides: TGTGCCATCGGACCTAGCGGGTGGACCTACGAGCAGTACTTC.